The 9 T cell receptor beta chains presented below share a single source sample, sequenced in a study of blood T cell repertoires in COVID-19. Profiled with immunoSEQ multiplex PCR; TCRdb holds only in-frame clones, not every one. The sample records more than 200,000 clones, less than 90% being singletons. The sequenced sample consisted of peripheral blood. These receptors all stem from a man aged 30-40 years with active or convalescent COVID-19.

In DNA, the CDR3 is TGTGCCAGCAGCTTAACCAGGAACCAGCCCCAGCATTTT. This codes for CASSLTRNQPQHF. The chain couples TRBV7-6 to TRBJ1-5, with unresolved D. V was pared by 2 bases and J by 7 bases, with 9 bases between. The CDR3 is 13 amino acids. In germline, CDR1 is SGHVS, CDR2 FNYEAQ.

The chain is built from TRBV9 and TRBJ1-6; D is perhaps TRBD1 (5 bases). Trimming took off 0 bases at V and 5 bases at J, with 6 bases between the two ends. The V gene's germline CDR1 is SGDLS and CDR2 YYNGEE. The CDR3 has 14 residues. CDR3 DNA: TGTGCCAGCAGCGTAGGACAGAATAATTCACCCCTCCACTTT. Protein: CASSVGQNNSPLHF.

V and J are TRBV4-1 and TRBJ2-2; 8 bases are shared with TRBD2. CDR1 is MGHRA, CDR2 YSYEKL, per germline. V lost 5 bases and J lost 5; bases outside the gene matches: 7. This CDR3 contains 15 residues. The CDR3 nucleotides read TGCGCCAGCAGCGAAAGCGGGGGAGGTACCGGGGAGCTGTTTTTT. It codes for CASSESGGGTGELFF.

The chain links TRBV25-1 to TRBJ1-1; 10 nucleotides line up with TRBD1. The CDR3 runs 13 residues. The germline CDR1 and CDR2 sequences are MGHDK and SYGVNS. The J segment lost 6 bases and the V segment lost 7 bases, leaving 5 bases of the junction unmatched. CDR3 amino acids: CASTRQGAAEAFF. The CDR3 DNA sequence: TGTGCCAGCACAAGACAGGGGGCGGCTGAAGCTTTCTTT.

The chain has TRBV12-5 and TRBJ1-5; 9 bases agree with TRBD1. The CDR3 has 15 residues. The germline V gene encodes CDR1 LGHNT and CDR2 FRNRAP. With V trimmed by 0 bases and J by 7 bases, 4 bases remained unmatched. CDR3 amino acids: CASGLVKTGGQPQHF. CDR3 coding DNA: TGTGCTAGTGGTTTGGTAAAAACAGGGGGCCAGCCCCAGCATTTT.

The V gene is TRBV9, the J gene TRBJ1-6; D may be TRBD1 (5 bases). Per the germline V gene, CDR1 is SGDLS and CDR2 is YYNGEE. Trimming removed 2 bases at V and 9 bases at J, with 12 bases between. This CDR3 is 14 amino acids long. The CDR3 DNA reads TGTGCCAGCAGCGTGATAGGGGAGGGTTCACCCCTCCACTTT. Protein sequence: CASSVIGEGSPLHF.

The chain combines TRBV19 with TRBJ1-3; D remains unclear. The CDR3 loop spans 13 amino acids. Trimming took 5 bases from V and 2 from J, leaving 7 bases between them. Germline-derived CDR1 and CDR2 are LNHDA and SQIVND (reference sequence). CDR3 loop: CASSPGAGNTIYF. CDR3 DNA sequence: TGTGCCAGTAGTCCGGGAGCTGGAAACACCATATATTTT.

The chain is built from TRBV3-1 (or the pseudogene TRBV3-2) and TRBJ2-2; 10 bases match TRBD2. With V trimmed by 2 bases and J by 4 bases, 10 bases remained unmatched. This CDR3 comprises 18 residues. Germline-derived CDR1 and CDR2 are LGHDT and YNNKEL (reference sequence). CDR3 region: CASSQSLASGGRTGELFF. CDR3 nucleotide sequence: TGTGCCAGCAGCCAAAGCTTGGCTAGCGGGGGCCGCACCGGGGAGCTGTTTTTT.

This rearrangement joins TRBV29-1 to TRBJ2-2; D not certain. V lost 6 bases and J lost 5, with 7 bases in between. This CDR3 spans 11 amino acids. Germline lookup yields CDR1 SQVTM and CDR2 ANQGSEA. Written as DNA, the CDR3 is TGCAGCGTGGTAGTAACCGGGGAGCTGTTTTTT. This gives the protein CSVVVTGELFF.